This T cell receptor (beta chain) originates from a study of cytotoxic CD8 clonotypes in ibrutinib-treated CLL. The overall study: Samples averaged about 260,000 productive templates and 94,082 productive rearrangements. Points from the study as a whole: Clonality was higher at baseline than in age-matched healthy donors and tracked circulating CD8+ T-cell counts. Public clonotypes occurred uncommonly; on treatment, they contracted or remained stable.

Trimming took 7 bases from V and 0 from J; bases not matched to a gene: 5. The germline CDR1 and CDR2 sequences are SGHKS and YYEKEE (reference sequence). The CDR3 has 15 amino acids. A few counts support this clone. Its specificity is not known. Depth targeted 1 in 200,000 to 1 in 1 million T cells, averaging approximately 9.3x coverage per clonotype. Method: immunoSEQ multiplex PCR; TCRdb's copy keeps in-frame clones and lacks some. The sample has around 140,000 clones, approximately 83% seen once. This rearrangement joins TRBV5-5 to TRBJ2-7, with 12 bases lining up with TRBD2. The sequencing here drew on PBMCs, taken after 24 months of ibrutinib treatment. The TCR comes from a human donor with chronic lymphocytic leukemia. This chain's CDR3 is CASGLTSGGSYEQYF. In DNA form, the CDR3 reads TGTGCCAGCGGACTGACTAGCGGGGGCTCCTACGAGCAGTACTTC.